This is a list of T cell receptor beta chains from one sample in a study of T cells in localized non-small cell lung cancer. Method: immunoSEQ multiplex PCR; TCRdb's copy keeps in-frame clones and lacks some. Among over 8,500 clones listed, approximately 90% were seen once. The sample in question was peripheral blood, obtained before any cancer treatment. The receptors shown here come from a male donor at least 60 years old with stage III lung adenocarcinoma. The CDR3 runs from the conserved cysteine through the conserved F or W. D genes are given only for firm matches. Clone size is stated in some rows and not others, as once, few, many or a class when expanded.

cdr3_nt: TGTGCCATCAGTGAGTCGGCCCAAGAGACCCAGTACTTC
cdr3_aa: CAISESAQETQYF
cdr3_length: 13
v_call: TRBV10-3
d_call: .
clone_size: once
j_call: TRBJ2-5

cdr3_nt: TGTGCCAGCAGCGTAGATCCTGGGACAGGGCTGCGCACTGAAGCTTTCTTT
cdr3_aa: CASSVDPGTGLRTEAFF
cdr3_length: 17
v_call: TRBV9
d_call: TRBD1
clone_size: .
j_call: TRBJ1-1

cdr3_nt: TGTGCCTGGACCTCGGGTAATGGAAACACCATATATTTT
cdr3_aa: CAWTSGNGNTIYF
cdr3_length: 13
v_call: TRBV30
d_call: .
clone_size: .
j_call: TRBJ1-3

cdr3_nt: TGCAGTGCCCTTGGTCACCACGAGCAGTACTTC
cdr3_aa: CSALGHHEQYF
cdr3_length: 11
v_call: TRBV20-1
d_call: .
clone_size: .
j_call: TRBJ2-7

cdr3_nt: TGTGCCAGCAGCCCTGAGCAGTACTTC
cdr3_aa: CASSPEQYF
cdr3_length: 9
v_call: TRBV3-2
d_call: .
clone_size: .
j_call: TRBJ2-7

cdr3_nt: TGTGCCAGCAGCATCCGGGACAGAGTCACTGAAGCTTTCTTT
cdr3_aa: CASSIRDRVTEAFF
cdr3_length: 14
v_call: TRBV5-5
d_call: TRBD1
clone_size: .
j_call: TRBJ1-1

cdr3_nt: TGTGCCAGCAGCCCGCAGGGGCCCTCCTACGAGCAGTACTTC
cdr3_aa: CASSPQGPSYEQYF
cdr3_length: 14
v_call: TRBV6-5
d_call: .
clone_size: once
j_call: TRBJ2-7

cdr3_nt: TGTGCCAGCAGCCCCTACGACCGGATTTCGGCCGAGCAGTACTTC
cdr3_aa: CASSPYDRISAEQYF
cdr3_length: 15
v_call: TRBV7-8
d_call: .
clone_size: .
j_call: TRBJ2-7

cdr3_nt: TGTGCCAGCAGCCGTCTCCCTGGGGGGAATTCACCCCTCCACTTT
cdr3_aa: CASSRLPGGNSPLHF
cdr3_length: 15
v_call: TRBV7-2
d_call: .
clone_size: .
j_call: TRBJ1-6

cdr3_nt: TGTGCCAGCAGCTCGTCTTCAGTCCTCACTGGAATTTATACTGAAGCTTTCTTT
cdr3_aa: CASSSSSVLTGIYTEAFF
cdr3_length: 18
v_call: TRBV13
d_call: .
clone_size: once
j_call: TRBJ1-1

cdr3_nt: TGTGCCAGCAGTGCGCTGACAGGGGGCACAGATACGCAGTATTTT
cdr3_aa: CASSALTGGTDTQYF
cdr3_length: 15
v_call: TRBV6-1
d_call: TRBD1
clone_size: .
j_call: TRBJ2-3

cdr3_nt: TGTGCCAGCAGCGTAGGCGGCGGGGGCCCCACAGATACGCAGTATTTT
cdr3_aa: CASSVGGGGPTDTQYF
cdr3_length: 16
v_call: TRBV9
d_call: .
clone_size: .
j_call: TRBJ2-3

cdr3_nt: TGCGCCAGCAGCGCAGCTGGACAGCCCTACGAGCAGTACTTC
cdr3_aa: CASSAAGQPYEQYF
cdr3_length: 14
v_call: TRBV5-1
d_call: .
clone_size: .
j_call: TRBJ2-7

cdr3_nt: TGTGCCAGCAGTTCCCCGGGCGGGAGCTCCTACAATGAGCAGTTCTTC
cdr3_aa: CASSSPGGSSYNEQFF
cdr3_length: 16
v_call: TRBV6-5
d_call: TRBD2
clone_size: .
j_call: TRBJ2-1

cdr3_nt: TGCGCCAGCAGCCAGCGGGGTCGGGACACTGGCTACACCTTC
cdr3_aa: CASSQRGRDTGYTF
cdr3_length: 14
v_call: TRBV4-3
d_call: .
clone_size: .
j_call: TRBJ1-2

cdr3_nt: TGCAGCGTGGAAAACCGGGACAGTGGCTACACCTTC
cdr3_aa: CSVENRDSGYTF
cdr3_length: 12
v_call: TRBV29-1
d_call: TRBD1
clone_size: .
j_call: TRBJ1-2

cdr3_nt: TGCGCCAGCGGGTCGGGACTAGCGGGAGCCGAGCAGTACTTC
cdr3_aa: CASGSGLAGAEQYF
cdr3_length: 14
v_call: TRBV10-1
d_call: TRBD2
clone_size: .
j_call: TRBJ2-7

cdr3_nt: TGTGCCAGCTCACCCTACGGGGGCGCGAACACCGGGGAGCTGTTTTTT
cdr3_aa: CASSPYGGANTGELFF
cdr3_length: 16
v_call: TRBV18
d_call: .
clone_size: .
j_call: TRBJ2-2

cdr3_nt: TGTGCCAGCAGTTTCCCCTCGACAGGGTGGGATGAAAAACTGTTTTTT
cdr3_aa: CASSFPSTGWDEKLFF
cdr3_length: 16
v_call: TRBV28
d_call: TRBD1
clone_size: .
j_call: TRBJ1-4

cdr3_nt: TGTGCCAGCAGCCCCCCACCTCGGAAATCCTACGAGCAGTACTTC
cdr3_aa: CASSPPPRKSYEQYF
cdr3_length: 15
v_call: TRBV7-9
d_call: .
clone_size: .
j_call: TRBJ2-7

cdr3_nt: TGTGCCAGCATTCCGACTAGCGGGAGAATTAATGAGCAGTTCTTC
cdr3_aa: CASIPTSGRINEQFF
cdr3_length: 15
v_call: TRBV2
d_call: TRBD2
clone_size: .
j_call: TRBJ2-1

cdr3_nt: TGTGCCAGCGGCCGCCAAGAGACCCAGTACTTC
cdr3_aa: CASGRQETQYF
cdr3_length: 11
v_call: TRBV6-5
d_call: .
clone_size: .
j_call: TRBJ2-5

cdr3_nt: TGTGCCAGTAGGCCGTCAGGACGGACTCAATCCTACGAGCAGTACTTC
cdr3_aa: CASRPSGRTQSYEQYF
cdr3_length: 16
v_call: TRBV19
d_call: .
clone_size: .
j_call: TRBJ2-7

cdr3_nt: TGTGCCAGCAGCCCCCAGGTAAGGGACCCAGATACGCAGTATTTT
cdr3_aa: CASSPQVRDPDTQYF
cdr3_length: 15
v_call: TRBV7-3
d_call: .
clone_size: .
j_call: TRBJ2-3

cdr3_nt: TGTGCCAGCAGTCCTCGACCCCGGGAGGCAAATCAGCCCCAGCATTTT
cdr3_aa: CASSPRPREANQPQHF
cdr3_length: 16
v_call: TRBV28
d_call: .
clone_size: few
j_call: TRBJ1-5

cdr3_nt: TGTGCCAGCAGACTGGGGACAGGGGAGGGCTACACCTTC
cdr3_aa: CASRLGTGEGYTF
cdr3_length: 13
v_call: TRBV28
d_call: TRBD1
clone_size: .
j_call: TRBJ1-2

cdr3_nt: TGTGCCAGCAGCCCTGGGACAGGGCCTAGCACAGATACGCAGTATTTT
cdr3_aa: CASSPGTGPSTDTQYF
cdr3_length: 16
v_call: TRBV7-7
d_call: TRBD1
clone_size: .
j_call: TRBJ2-3

cdr3_nt: TGTGCCACCAGCAGAGATAGTAAGACAAATGAGCAGTTCTTC
cdr3_aa: CATSRDSKTNEQFF
cdr3_length: 14
v_call: TRBV15
d_call: .
clone_size: .
j_call: TRBJ2-1

cdr3_nt: TGTGCCAGCTCCGACCGAGCTAACTATGGCTACACCTTC
cdr3_aa: CASSDRANYGYTF
cdr3_length: 13
v_call: TRBV6-6
d_call: .
clone_size: .
j_call: TRBJ1-2

cdr3_nt: TGTGCCAGCAGTGCCGGGACTAGGATGGTAAGCGATGAGCAGTTCTTC
cdr3_aa: CASSAGTRMVSDEQFF
cdr3_length: 16
v_call: TRBV2
d_call: TRBD2
clone_size: .
j_call: TRBJ2-1

cdr3_nt: TGTGCCAACGGTGACGGACCCTATGGCTACACCTTC
cdr3_aa: CANGDGPYGYTF
cdr3_length: 12
v_call: TRBV6-1
d_call: .
clone_size: .
j_call: TRBJ1-2

cdr3_nt: TGTGCCAGCAGCCCCATGGGACAGGGGATGGGGACCCAGTACTTC
cdr3_aa: CASSPMGQGMGTQYF
cdr3_length: 15
v_call: TRBV7-6
d_call: TRBD1
clone_size: .
j_call: TRBJ2-5

cdr3_nt: TGTGCCAGCAGTGAATACGGGGGGGTGATTGAGACCCAGTACTTC
cdr3_aa: CASSEYGGVIETQYF
cdr3_length: 15
v_call: TRBV25-1
d_call: TRBD2
clone_size: .
j_call: TRBJ2-5

cdr3_nt: TGTGCCAGCAGTTACTTTTGGGCCTCTAGCACAGATACGCAGTATTTT
cdr3_aa: CASSYFWASSTDTQYF
cdr3_length: 16
v_call: TRBV6-6
d_call: .
clone_size: .
j_call: TRBJ2-3

cdr3_nt: TGTGCCAGCAGCTTATTGGCTAGCGCCCTCGGAAACATTCAGTACTTC
cdr3_aa: CASSLLASALGNIQYF
cdr3_length: 16
v_call: TRBV7-8
d_call: .
clone_size: .
j_call: TRBJ2-4

cdr3_nt: TGTGCCAGCAGTAGGGGGGGCAACACTGAAGCTTTCTTT
cdr3_aa: CASSRGGNTEAFF
cdr3_length: 13
v_call: TRBV6-5
d_call: .
clone_size: .
j_call: TRBJ1-1